The 2 T cell receptor beta chains below come from one sample, sequenced in a study of cytomegalovirus exposure and HLA in healthy donors. PCR amplification relied on 60 Vbeta primers (plus 13 Jbeta primers). Using immunoSEQ multiplex PCR, the repertoire was profiled, and TCRdb retains in-frame clones only, with some absent. The sample carries around 120,000 clones, under 80% recorded once. Sequencing used PBMCs. These receptors were taken from a man aged 60 to 69 in good health and CMV-seropositive.

The chain is built from TRBV5-6 and TRBJ1-3; tentative D call: TRBD1 (5 bases). The germline V gene has CDR1 SGHDT and CDR2 YYEEEE. The CDR3 is 14 amino acids. V was trimmed by 4 bases and J by 3 bases, leaving 11 bases between them. CDR3: CASSTPGNGNTIYF. CDR3 in DNA: TGTGCCAGCAGCACCCCAGGGAATGGAAACACCATATATTTT.

The chain has TRBV30 and TRBJ2-1, with TRBD2 identical over 7 bases. Germline CDR1 GTSNPN, CDR2 SVGIG (reference sequence). The CDR3 is made up of 13 amino acids. The trim removed 2 bases at V and 10 bases at J, leaving 8 bases unmatched. CDR3 DNA: TGTGCCTGGAGTTCCGAGCGGGATACGGAGCAGTTCTTC. Its protein product is CAWSSERDTEQFF.